This T cell receptor (beta chain) is drawn from a study of cytomegalovirus exposure and HLA in healthy donors listed by TCRdb under 2017. In the study overall: According to an earlier analysis of 550 to 700 of the donors, some 180 million T cells yielded 100 million or so unique TCR beta sequences and approximately 280 Gb of sequence data. All discovery cohort repertoires had been generated using a single sequencing platform. Of the roughly 390 genotyped donors, roughly 80% were placed in the genetic ancestry cluster associated with self-reported Caucasian donors. An earlier analysis of about 620 of the donors applied high-throughput TCR beta sequencing to assess whether each TCR beta V gene segment acted as functional or pseudogenic. An early release that covered roughly 600 HLA-typed donors contained approximately 300 gigabases of sequencing data and tens of millions of unique TCR sequences. The study aimed to test whether signatures of past pathogen exposure could be identified by cataloging public T cell receptors. Alongside the repertoire data, information on donor age, sex, ethnicity and CMV serostatus was compiled. Besides the first cohort of 500 to 700 subjects, a separate validation cohort made up of roughly 120 different subjects was used. Rather than using new phenotypic data, the later analysis identified candidate immune exposures from TCR beta sequences and from how often those sequences occurred across donors. The study combined high-throughput TCR immunosequencing, statistical association of individual TCRs with disease status, and machine learning to predict cytomegalovirus infection status. On average, roughly 250,000 unique TCR beta nucleotide sequences were sequenced per donor among about 400 genotyped donors of the cohort, with approximately 18% of those sequences being non-productive. A later analysis re-examined previously published TCR beta repertoires from more than 550 donors and added high-resolution HLA genotyping to investigate patterns of TCR occurrence. Typing coverage varied by locus: roughly 620-640 donors for A, B, C, DRB1 and DQB1; approximately 560 for DQA1; approximately 610 for DPA1; 450 to 480 for DPB1. A later genetic analysis used genome-wide SNP genotypes for 398 of the 666 donors, treating that subset as a discovery cohort. Roughly five DR-DQ haplotypes were treated as single units for association and clustering because of strong linkage in the cohort. Class I and class II HLA loci were covered by the typing at four-digit resolution. Using immunosequencing, the study profiled T cell repertoires from 666 subjects and related those repertoires to cytomegalovirus serostatus. Beyond this particular receptor, the publication reports: The authors suggested that the approach could potentially be generalized to other disease states and immunological phenotypes. According to a later analysis, TCR association rates differed among HLA loci, with DRB1 alleles showing the most associated TCRs and HLA-C alleles showing the fewest. When HLA alleles, especially DR and DQ, strongly co-occurred, attributing TCR associations to individual alleles was difficult. Compared with equally common non-associated chains, HLA-associated TCR beta chains in a later analysis were more clonally expanded and had lower generation probabilities. V-gene and J-gene trimming of TCR beta chains was associated with a missense DCLRE1C variant in a later genetic analysis, and the association was replicated in an independent cohort. Most TCR sequences were seen in very few donors, while some public TCRs were found in many individuals. In a later analysis, most CMV-associated TCR beta chains were found to appear HLA-restricted, with HLA associations seemingly driven largely by CMV exposure. The study listed approximately 160 TCR beta chains as associated with cytomegalovirus. Because HLA typing was unavailable for some donors at each locus, only the typed subset was used in association tests. Broadly in line with IMGT annotations, most TCR beta V segments showed up in productive rearrangements about 87% or about 30% of the time in an earlier analysis of 587 of the donors. About 17 rarely observed V segments, including chromosome 9 orphons, were excluded from the earlier analysis of approximately 500 of the donors because counts were too low. A few of the identified cytomegalovirus-associated TCR beta chains were confirmed in vitro to be specific for cytomegalovirus antigens. The classifier was reported to diagnose cytomegalovirus status with high specificity and sensitivity in both the original and validation cohorts. At a false discovery rate of 0.05, a later analysis linked 15,000 to 20,000 TCR beta sequences to specific HLA alleles. The only immune exposure information available for the cohort was CMV serostatus. In this cohort, only TCR beta chains were sequenced, and detectable features were limited by the absence of alpha or paired-chain data. In a later genetic analysis, fewer N-insertions in productive TCRs were reported among donors in an Asian-associated ancestry cluster than the 666-donor mean. Linkage disequilibrium might explain the correlated functional status among segregating V segments, but an unknown experimental factor could not be ruled out. Presence/absence analyses assumed roughly uniform sequencing depth across donors, an assumption that may not hold. According to a later analysis, parvovirus B19, influenza, CMV and Epstein-Barr virus appeared linked to several top co-occurrence clusters. A group of highly shared sequence variants was considered likely to be a technical artifact of the sequencing pipeline. A further reported finding was that TCR beta sequences accurately predicted the HLA-A and HLA-B alleles for most subjects in the first cohort. Some IMGT-functional V segments, including TRBV6-2 and TRBV6-3, could not be told apart with the 87-base-pair reads, so those segments were excluded.

Library preparation employed the immunoSEQ multiplex PCR assay. For the multiplex PCR, a mixture combining 60 forward primers for TCR Vbeta segments and 13 reverse primers for TCR Jbeta segments was used. The CDR3 region of rearranged TCR beta genes was amplified from genomic DNA by a multiplex PCR assay. On the Illumina HiSeq System, the amplified TCR beta libraries were sequenced as 87-base-pair reads. As for how the authors treated the data: In a later analysis, roughly 80 million unique TCR beta chains were counted across the approximately 670 repertoires, and roughly 10 million of these chains were shared by at least two donors. Raw reads were error-corrected and collapsed into unique sequences by a nearest-neighbor algorithm in which closely related sequences were merged to remove PCR and sequencing errors. CDR3 sequences were aligned to IMGT reference sequences to assign V, D and J gene segments. For a sequence to be retained, a match of at least six nucleotides to both a V gene segment and a J gene segment was required. Rearrangements were classified as productive when the CDR3 lacked stop codons and remained in frame with V and J, and all other rearrangements were classified as non-productive. CDR3 was defined by IMGT convention, running from the second conserved V-encoded cysteine to the conserved J-encoded phenylalanine. Sequences without an unambiguous match to a single V gene segment were excluded from the earlier analysis of 587 of the donors. In an earlier analysis of about 590 of the donors, a V segment was called functional when productive rearrangements were above 56.7%, and segregating when the standard deviation between donors exceeded 5%. A statistical classification framework was built for diagnosing cytomegalovirus status from the catalog of TCR beta chain sequences. In a later analysis, TCR nucleotide sequences were compared against IMGT/GENE-DB human TR gene sequences so that V and J genes could be assigned. The TCRdist pipeline was used in a later analysis to assign CDR3 sequences and most-parsimonious VDJ recombination scenarios. In a later analysis, every TCR beta chain was defined by the combination of its CDR3 amino acid sequence and its V-gene family, and reads without a unique V-gene family were dropped. As a way to deal with suspected cross-contamination and a sequencing artifact, a later analysis dropped over 550 nucleotide sequences that were highly shared and had low generation probability. In a later analysis, a clonal expansion index was calculated for each public chain from normalized within-repertoire ranks of inferred template counts. In a later analysis, generation probabilities were computed with a VDJ recombination model fitted to out-of-frame rearrangements, and the resulting probabilities were checked against IGoR. In a later analysis, hypergeometric tests were used to score TCR-TCR, TCR-HLA and TCR-CMV co-occurrence, with a repertoire-size bias correction applied to TCR pairs. In a later analysis, false discovery rates were estimated by permuting HLA or CMV assignments 20 times. In a later analysis, co-occurring TCRs were grouped with DBSCAN, and TCRdist sequence similarity was added when clustering was performed within HLA-allele-positive subsets. Repertoires with fewer than 30,000 or more than 120,000 public chains, plus five repertoires with anomalous nucleotide sharing, were excluded from co-occurrence clustering. Entries here come from immuneACCESS through TCRdb and include only in-frame sequences with V and J called. Some clones fail to appear in such tables; in the studies checked, an unresolved V gene covers under half of the shortfall, and the cause of the remainder is unknown. That table is the source of V, J and clone size, and D and trimming were worked out from the DNA. Here the sample has around 190,000 clones; 79% occur a single time. Jointly, the top ten make up approximately 4.4% of the sample.

CDR1 and CDR2, looked up from the germline V gene, are SGDLS and YYNGEE. The germline ends are 8 bases apart after V is trimmed by 0 bases and J by 0 bases. From cysteine to phenylalanine, the CDR3 is 15 amino acids long. The retained sequence is limited to the CDR3, 45 bases, with the frame set at the first base. Concerning this clone: The antigen this receptor binds is unknown. Base-call qualities are not available, and no considerably larger clone is one nucleotide away.

The cohort comprised around 700 healthy bone marrow donors. All cohort members were sampled while nominally healthy, although unrecorded immune exposures were likely present. The donor was CMV seropositive and was included in the group of 250 to 300 seropositive cohort members. Every donor gave a peripheral blood sample, and the peripheral blood mononuclear cells from that sample were used for TCR beta sequencing. Genomic DNA extraction from the blood cell samples was performed with the Qiagen DNeasy Blood Extraction Kit. Sequencing was done on a sample of PBMCs. This chain joins TRBV9 to TRBJ2-3; a weak D assignment points to TRBD2 (6 bases agree). The receptor was derived from a woman aged 25 to 39 in good health and CMV-seropositive. The DNA reads as follows: TGTGCCAGCAGCGTAGATAGCGGTAGCACAGATACGCAGTATTTT. Its protein product is CASSVDSGSTDTQYF.